Sequencing of this T cell receptor beta chain was carried out in a study of shared clonotypes between healthy human individuals. In regard to this clone: The antigen is undetermined.

Germline CDR1 and CDR2: LGHNA and YNFKEQ. The CDR3 extends over 17 amino acids. The germline V and J ends were trimmed by 0 bases and 5 bases, with 19 bases remaining between them. Some 100 million PBMCs went into genomic DNA for unsorted samples. Points from the study as a whole: Clonotype sharing among donors, it was expected, would be affected by sequencing depth. Limited genetic and exposure-history diversity came from having few donors.

Generated by immunoSEQ multiplex PCR, the TCRdb table keeps only in-frame clones and is missing some. Of about 470,000 clones in the sample, roughly 83% were seen once. The rearrangement links TRBV4-2 to TRBJ2-5; maybe TRBD1 (5 bases). The receptor's source is a woman in her thirties or forties in good health. Some clones in this sample may be carry-over from other donors' samples. The sample taken for sequencing was PBMCs. Here the CDR3 DNA reads TGTGCCAGCAGCCAAGACGATCGAAGGGGTATTGTGGAGACCCAGTACTTC. Encoded protein: CASSQDDRRGIVETQYF.